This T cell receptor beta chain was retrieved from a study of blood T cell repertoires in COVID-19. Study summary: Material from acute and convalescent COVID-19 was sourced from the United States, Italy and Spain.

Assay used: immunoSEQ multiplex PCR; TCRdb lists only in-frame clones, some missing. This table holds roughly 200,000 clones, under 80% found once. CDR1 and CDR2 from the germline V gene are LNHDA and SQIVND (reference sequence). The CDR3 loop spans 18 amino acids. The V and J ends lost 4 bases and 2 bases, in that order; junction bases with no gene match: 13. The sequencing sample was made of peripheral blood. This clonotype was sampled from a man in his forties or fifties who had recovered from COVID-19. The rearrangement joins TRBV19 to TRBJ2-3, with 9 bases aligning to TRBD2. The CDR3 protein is CASSTPLYSGSFTDTQYF. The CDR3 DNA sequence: TGTGCCAGTAGTACCCCCCTCTATAGCGGGAGCTTCACAGATACGCAGTATTTT.